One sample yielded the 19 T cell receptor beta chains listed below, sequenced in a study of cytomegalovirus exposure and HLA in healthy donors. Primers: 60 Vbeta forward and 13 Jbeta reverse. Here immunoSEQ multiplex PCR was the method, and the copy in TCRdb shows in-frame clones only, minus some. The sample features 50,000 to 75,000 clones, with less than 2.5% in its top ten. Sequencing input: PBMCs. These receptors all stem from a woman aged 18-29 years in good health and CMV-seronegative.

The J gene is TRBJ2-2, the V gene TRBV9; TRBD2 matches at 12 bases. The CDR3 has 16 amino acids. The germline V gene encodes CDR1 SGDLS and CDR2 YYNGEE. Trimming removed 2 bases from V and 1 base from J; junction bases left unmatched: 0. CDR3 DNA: TGTGCCAGCAGCGTGACTAGCGGGAGGAACACCGGGGAGCTGTTTTTT. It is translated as CASSVTSGRNTGELFF.

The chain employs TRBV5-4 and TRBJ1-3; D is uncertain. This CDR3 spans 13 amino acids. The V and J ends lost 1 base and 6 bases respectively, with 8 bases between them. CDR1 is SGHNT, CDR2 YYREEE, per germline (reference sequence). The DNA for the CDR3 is TGTGCCAGCAGCTTGTTGGGAGTAAACACCATATATTTT. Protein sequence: CASSLLGVNTIYF.

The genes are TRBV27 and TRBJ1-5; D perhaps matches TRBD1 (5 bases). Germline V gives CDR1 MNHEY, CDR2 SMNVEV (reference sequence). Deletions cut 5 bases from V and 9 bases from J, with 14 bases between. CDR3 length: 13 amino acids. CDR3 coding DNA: TGTGCCAGCAGTCCCTGGGGGGAGTGGCCCCAGCATTTT. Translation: CASSPWGEWPQHF.

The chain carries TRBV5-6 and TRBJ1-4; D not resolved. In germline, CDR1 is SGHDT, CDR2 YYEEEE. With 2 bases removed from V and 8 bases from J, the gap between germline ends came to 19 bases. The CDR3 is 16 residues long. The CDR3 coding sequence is TGTGCCAGCAGCTTATTTGGTGAGGGTGAGAGCGAAAAACTGTTTTTT. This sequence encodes CASSLFGEGESEKLFF.

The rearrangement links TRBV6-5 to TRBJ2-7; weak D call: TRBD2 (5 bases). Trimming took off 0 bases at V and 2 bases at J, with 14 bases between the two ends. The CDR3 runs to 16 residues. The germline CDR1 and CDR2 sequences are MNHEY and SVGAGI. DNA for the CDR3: TGTGCCAGCAGTTACTCTGGGCTAGCAGGAGCCTACGAGCAGTACTTC. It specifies CASSYSGLAGAYEQYF.

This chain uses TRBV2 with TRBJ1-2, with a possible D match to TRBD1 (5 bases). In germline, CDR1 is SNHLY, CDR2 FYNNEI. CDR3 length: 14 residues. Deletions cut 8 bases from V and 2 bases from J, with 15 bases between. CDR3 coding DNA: TGTGCCAGCCTTCCCGGGGGTGGGAACTATGGCTACACCTTC. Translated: CASLPGGGNYGYTF.

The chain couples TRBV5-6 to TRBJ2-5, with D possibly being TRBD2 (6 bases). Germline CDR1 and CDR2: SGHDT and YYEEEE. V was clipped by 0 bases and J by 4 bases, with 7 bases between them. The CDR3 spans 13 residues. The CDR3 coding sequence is TGTGCCAGCAGCTTGGGGAGGGGAGAGACCCAGTACTTC. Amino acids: CASSLGRGETQYF. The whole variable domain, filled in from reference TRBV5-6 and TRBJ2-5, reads DAGVTQSPTHLIKTRGQQVTLRCSPKSGHDTVSWYQQALGQGPQFIFQYYEEEERQRGNFPDRFSGHQFPNYSSELNVNALLLGDSALYLCASSLGRGETQYFGPGTRLLVL.

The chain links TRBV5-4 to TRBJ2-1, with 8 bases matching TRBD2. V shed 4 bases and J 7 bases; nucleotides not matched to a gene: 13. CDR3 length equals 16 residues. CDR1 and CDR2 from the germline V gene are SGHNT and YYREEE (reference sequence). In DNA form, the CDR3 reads TGTGCCAGCAGCCTACCGGGACGGGAGGGCCCTAATGAGCAGTTCTTC. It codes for CASSLPGREGPNEQFF.

The CDR3 here is CACRGFDQTQYF. The CDR3 DNA follows: TGTGCCTGCAGAGGTTTTGACCAGACCCAGTACTTC. This chain joins TRBV30 and TRBJ2-5; D remains unclear. The CDR3 extends over 12 amino acids. V dropped 6 bases and J dropped 6 bases, with 14 bases sitting between them. Germline assignment: CDR1 GTSNPN and CDR2 SVGIG (reference sequence).

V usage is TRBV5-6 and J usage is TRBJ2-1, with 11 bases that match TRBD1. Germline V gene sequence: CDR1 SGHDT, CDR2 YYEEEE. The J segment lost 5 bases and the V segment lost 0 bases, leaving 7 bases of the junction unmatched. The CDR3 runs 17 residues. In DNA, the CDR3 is TGTGCCAGCAGCTTGGCTCTAGGACAGGGGGCCAACAATGAGCAGTTCTTC. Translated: CASSLALGQGANNEQFF.

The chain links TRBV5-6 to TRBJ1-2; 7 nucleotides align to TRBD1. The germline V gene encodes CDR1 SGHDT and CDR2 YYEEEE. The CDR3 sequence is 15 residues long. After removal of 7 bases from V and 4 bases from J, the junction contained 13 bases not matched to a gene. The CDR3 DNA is TGTGCCAGCGGTAGGCGGGGACAGAGTCTCTATGGCTACACCTTC. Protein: CASGRRGQSLYGYTF. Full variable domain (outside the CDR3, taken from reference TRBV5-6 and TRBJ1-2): DAGVTQSPTHLIKTRGQQVTLRCSPKSGHDTVSWYQQALGQGPQFIFQYYEEEERQRGNFPDRFSGHQFPNYSSELNVNALLLGDSALYLCASGRRGQSLYGYTFGSGTRLTVV.

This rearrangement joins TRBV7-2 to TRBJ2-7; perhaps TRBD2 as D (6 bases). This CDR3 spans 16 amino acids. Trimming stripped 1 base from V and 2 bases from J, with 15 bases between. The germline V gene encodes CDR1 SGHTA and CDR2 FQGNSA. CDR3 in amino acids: CASSLVGGSSTYEQYF. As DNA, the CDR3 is TGTGCCAGCAGCTTAGTGGGGGGAAGTTCGACCTACGAGCAGTACTTC.

The CDR3 loop reads CASSPKADRLYEQYF. The DNA of the CDR3 is TGTGCCAGCAGTCCCAAGGCGGACAGACTCTACGAGCAGTACTTC. The V call is TRBV28, the J call TRBJ2-7; tentatively, D is TRBD1 (6 bases). Germline values: CDR1 MDHEN, CDR2 SYDVKM. This CDR3 has 15 amino acids. V was trimmed by 5 bases and J by 3 bases, leaving 17 bases between them.

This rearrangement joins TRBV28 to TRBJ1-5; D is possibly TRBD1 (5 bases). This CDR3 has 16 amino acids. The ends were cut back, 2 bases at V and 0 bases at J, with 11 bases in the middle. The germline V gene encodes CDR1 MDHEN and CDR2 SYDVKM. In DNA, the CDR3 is TGTGCCAGCAGTTTAATCAGGGAGGTTAGCAATCAGCCCCAGCATTTT. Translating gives CASSLIREVSNQPQHF.

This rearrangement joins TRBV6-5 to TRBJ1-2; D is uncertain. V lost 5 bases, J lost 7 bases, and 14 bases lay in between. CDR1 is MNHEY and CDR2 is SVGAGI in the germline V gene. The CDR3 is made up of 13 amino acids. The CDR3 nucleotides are TGTGCCAGCAGTGAGGCGGGAGGCGGTGGCTACACCTTC. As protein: CASSEAGGGGYTF.

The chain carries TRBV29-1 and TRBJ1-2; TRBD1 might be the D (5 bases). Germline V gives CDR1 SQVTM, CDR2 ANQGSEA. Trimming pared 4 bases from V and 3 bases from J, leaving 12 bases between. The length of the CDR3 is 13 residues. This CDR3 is CSVALAGDYGYTF. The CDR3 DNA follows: TGCAGCGTTGCTCTCGCGGGGGACTATGGCTACACCTTC.

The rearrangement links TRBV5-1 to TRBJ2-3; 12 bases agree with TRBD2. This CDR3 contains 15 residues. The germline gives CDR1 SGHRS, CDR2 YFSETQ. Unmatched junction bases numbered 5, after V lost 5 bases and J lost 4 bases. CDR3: CASSLTSGRSDTQYF. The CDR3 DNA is TGCGCCAGCAGTCTGACTAGCGGGAGATCAGATACGCAGTATTTT.

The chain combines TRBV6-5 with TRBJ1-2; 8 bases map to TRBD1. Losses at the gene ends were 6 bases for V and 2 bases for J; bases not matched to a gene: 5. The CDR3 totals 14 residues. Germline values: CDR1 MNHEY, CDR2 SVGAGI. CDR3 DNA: TGTGCCAGCAGAGACAGGGGAAGGAACTATGGCTACACCTTC. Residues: CASRDRGRNYGYTF.

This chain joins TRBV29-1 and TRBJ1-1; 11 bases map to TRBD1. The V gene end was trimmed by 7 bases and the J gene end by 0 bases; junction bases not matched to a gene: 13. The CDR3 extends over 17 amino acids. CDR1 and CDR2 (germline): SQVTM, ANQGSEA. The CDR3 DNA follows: TGCAGCGACCCGAGGGGGACAGGGGGTTCGATGAACACTGAAGCTTTCTTT. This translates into CSDPRGTGGSMNTEAFF.